The TCR beta chain described here comes from a study of T cell repertoires in cytomegalovirus infection. Whole-study context: Carrying CMV and the relevant HLA type showed in public TCR beta signatures.

TCRdb itself ran the reads through MiXCR, one entry per CDR3 protein. Of about 770,000 distinct CDR3 sequences listed, about 28% are singletons. Whole-study findings and limits: The study identified carriers of CMV plus the relevant HLA from cumulative public TCR beta family frequency.

Germline V lookup: CDR1 SGHVS, CDR2 FQNEAQ. This CDR3 region has 14 residues. V was pared by 4 bases and J by 7 bases, with 5 bases of the junction left unmatched. This clonotype was seen ten or more times. What it binds is not known. The gene calls are TRBV7-8 and TRBJ2-1, with 9 bases lining up with TRBD2. This receptor was identified in a human donor in good health (CMV status not recorded). Some clones in this sample may be carry-over from other donors' samples. Sequenced material: cultured CD8+ T cells from PBMCs, taken from culture after CMV antigen stimulation. The CDR3 sequence: CASSWRGGGNEQFF. CDR3 coding DNA: TGTGCCAGCAGCTGGCGGGGGGGGGGTAATGAGCAGTTCTTC.